This T cell receptor beta chain was identified during a study of shared clonotypes between healthy human individuals. Study at large: Per-donor plates numbered three CD4 naive, three CD4 memory, two CD8 naive and one CD8 memory. General study results and limits: Against clonotypes common to all four donors, non-shared ones had lower generation probabilities.

Each of the donors was a healthy adult who was HIV-negative and had not had a recent acute infection or vaccination. The authors ran the assay at deep level. Data came from immunoSEQ multiplex PCR; TCRdb stores just in-frame clones and leaves some out. Here the sample spans some 900,000 clones, about 80% being singletons. The V gene's germline CDR1 is WSHSY and CDR2 SAAADI. Trimming stripped 1 base from V and 3 bases from J, with 1 base between. There are 11 residues in the CDR3. The count of this clone is one. Its matching antigen is unknown. This may stem from a read error, because a much larger clone lies one nucleotide away.

The sequence was obtained from a man aged 18-30 years in good health. Material for sequencing was memory CD4+ T cells sorted from blood. The subset here: CD45RA-negative fraction. The J gene is TRBJ2-7, the V gene TRBV10-2; D not resolved. The CDR3 nucleotides are TGCGCCAGCAGTGAGTACTACGAGCAGTACTTC. It is translated as CASSEYYEQYF.